This T cell receptor (beta chain) is drawn from a study of neurological immune-mediated disorders (dated by TCRdb to between 2018 and 2021). With regard to the full study: Using UMI-based sequencing, the study compared peripheral blood TCR-beta repertoires from patients with HTLV-I-associated myelopathy (HAM/TSP), patients with multiple sclerosis, and healthy controls. The cohort comprised 60 to 75 subjects: 15 or so HAM/TSP patients, around 35 multiple sclerosis patients and 20 healthy controls. The 95 to 110 TCR-beta libraries covered PBMC samples along with longitudinal samples, technical triplicates, and paired sorted CD4+ and CD8+ T-cell subsets. Longitudinal HAM/TSP and healthy donors were sampled at 3 time-points each (roughly 3-40 month intervals).

This clonotype appeared many times. The specificity of this receptor is unknown. No base-level quality is on record; no much larger clone is a single base apart. Broad study findings and their caveats: No identical CDR3 amino acid sequences were found to be shared among expanded clones across subjects, suggesting that TCR-beta repertoires were private in all groups. TCR clonal expansion was highest in HAM/TSP patients and lowest in MS patients, with MS patients falling below even healthy controls.

CDR3 length: 14 amino acids, cysteine to phenylalanine. The read is trimmed to its CDR3 DNA, 42 bases read in frame from base 1. From the germline V gene, CDR1 is SNHLY and CDR2 is FYNNEI. The germline V and J ends show losses of 6 bases and 5 bases respectively, and no gene match explains 7 bases of the junction. The time point label, as the study defines it: longitudinal time-point 2. For unsorted PBMC libraries, 2 million PBMCs were used after storage in RNAlater at -80 degrees C until RNA extraction. Peripheral blood underwent Ficoll-Hypaque density gradient centrifugation to isolate PBMCs, which were then cryopreserved in liquid nitrogen. To synthesize cDNA, template-switch 5'RACE was performed with a primer carrying a 10-nucleotide random unique molecular identifier so that each TCR transcript was tagged. Every sequencing run covered 15-18 subjects and yielded more than 160 million TCR-beta sequences. The RNeasy kit was used to extract total RNA. TCR-beta VDJ regions were amplified with primers for the TCR constant region and the 5'RACE anchor, using the KAPA Real-time Library Amplification kit. Sample indexes and Illumina adaptors were added in a first PCR, after which library yield was increased in a second PCR. After Ampure bead purification, the roughly 650 bp TCR product was size-selected on a 2% E-gel SizeSelection system. Before pooling, library quality was checked on a Bioanalyzer, concentration was measured with Qubit, and libraries were quantified with the Kapa Library Quantification kit. Paired-end 2 x 150 bp sequencing of the libraries was performed on an Illumina HiSeq 2500. To increase sequence diversity, about 24-32% phiX was spiked into each library pool. Processing in the source paper ran as follows. The quality-filtered reads were processed with the UMI-based MiGEC pipeline, whose error correction step removed more than 75% of the raw TCR sequences. IMGT germline references were used for aligning VDJ genes, and each clonotype was defined as a unique CDR3 amino acid sequence together with its V-J genes. Clonal expansion, Shannon diversity and CDR3 relatedness were evaluated with VDJtools (CalcPairwiseDistances, ClusterSamples), while phylogenetic trees were built in CLCbio workbench. Expanded clones were defined as having at least 8 unique UMIs, based on coefficient-of-variation modelling across technical triplicates. TCRdb trimmed public reads at Q25 via fastp, called clones via MiXCR and kept in-frame beta chains. Entries are consolidated by CDR3 protein sequence, retaining the most common genes and DNA. The V and J calls follow TCRdb's processing rather than the paper's. The sample has 84,000 or so distinct CDR3 sequences on record, around 14% of them singletons. The ten largest clones capture roughly 4.8% of the sample.

The chain uses TRBV2 and TRBJ1-1, with 9 bases aligning to TRBD1. The sequencing sample was made of PBMCs. The receptor comes from a female donor with HTLV-1-associated myelopathy (HAM/TSP). The DNA sequence is TGTGCCAGCAGACAACAGGGGGCAGCAACTGAAGCTTTCTTT. It translates to CASRQQGAATEAFF. The CDR3, completed at both ends by the reference TRBV2 and TRBJ1-1 genes, gives the full variable domain EPEVTQTPSHQVTQMGQEVILRCVPISNHLYFYWYRQILGQKVEFLVSFYNNEISEKSEIFDDQFSVERPDGSNFTLKIRSTKLEDSAMYFCASRQQGAATEAFFGQGTRLTVV.